The 30 T cell receptor beta chains reported below all come from one sample, sequenced in a study of blood T cell repertoires in COVID-19 (dated by TCRdb to the early 2020s). The library was generated by the immunoSEQ multiplex PCR assay. TCRdb retrieved this table from immuneACCESS and kept in-frame rearrangements only. Not all clones are present; in checked studies, unresolved V genes account for under half, and no reason is known for the remainder. The sample has just under 150,000 clones on record, more than 75% of them singletons. The ten most abundant clones make up over 2.5% of the sample. The specimen was peripheral blood. The receptors shown here come from a human donor with acute or convalescent COVID-19. The donor label of this sample is uncertain.

The rearrangement links TRBV29-1 to TRBJ2-5; D perhaps matches TRBD2 (5 bases). This CDR3 is built from 12 residues. Germline CDR1 reads SQVTM; CDR2 reads ANQGSEA. Trimming took off 5 bases at V and 2 bases at J, with 9 bases between the two ends. The CDR3 loop is CSVLGEQETQYF. In DNA, the CDR3 is TGCAGCGTTCTGGGAGAGCAAGAGACCCAGTACTTC.

This chain uses TRBV6-1 with TRBJ1-3; D gene ambiguous. The germline CDR1 and CDR2 sequences are MNHNS and SASEGT. The V end was cut by 2 bases, the J end by 4 bases, with 6 bases between. This CDR3 region has 13 residues. DNA of the CDR3: TGTGCCAGCAGTGAACAATCCGGAAACACCATATATTTT. Translation: CASSEQSGNTIYF.

The V gene is TRBV11-3, the J gene TRBJ2-1; tentatively, D is TRBD1 (6 bases). From germline, CDR1 is SGHNT and CDR2 YENEEA. This CDR3 has 13 residues. V lost 5 bases and J lost 11, with 16 bases in between. CDR3 in DNA: TGTGCCAGCAGCCCCCGACATCAGGGGCAGCAGTTCTTC. Translation gives CASSPRHQGQQFF.

V and J are TRBV30 and TRBJ1-1; 7 nucleotides align to TRBD1. The J segment lost 9 bases and the V segment lost 4 bases, leaving 11 bases of the junction unmatched. This CDR3 is 13 amino acids long. The V gene's germline CDR1 is GTSNPN and CDR2 SVGIG (reference sequence). The CDR3 loop reads CAWNDGTVRKAFF. As DNA, the CDR3 is TGTGCCTGGAACGACGGGACAGTTAGAAAAGCTTTCTTT.

The rearrangement uses TRBV27 and TRBJ1-6; 7 nucleotides match TRBD1. V dropped 4 bases and J dropped 5; count of bases not matched to a gene: 8. Germline-derived CDR1 and CDR2 are MNHEY and SMNVEV (reference sequence). The CDR3 has 16 amino acids. The DNA of the CDR3 is TGTGCCAGCAGTTCCTACCGGGACAGAAATAATTCACCCCTCCACTTT. Protein product: CASSSYRDRNNSPLHF.

V and J are TRBV7-3 and TRBJ1-1; 7 bases line up with TRBD1. Germline values: CDR1 SGHTA, CDR2 FQGTGA. This CDR3 contains 14 residues. Trimming took 5 bases from V and 4 from J; bases not matched to a gene: 7. The CDR3 loop reads CASSPRQGGTEAFF. The CDR3 DNA follows: TGTGCCAGCAGCCCCAGACAGGGAGGCACTGAAGCTTTCTTT.

The chain couples TRBV3-1 (or the pseudogene TRBV3-2) to TRBJ2-3; 12 bases are shared with TRBD2. The CDR3 totals 17 residues. The ends lost 4 bases at V and 2 bases at J; junction bases unmatched: 7. Germline CDR1 and CDR2: LGHDT and YNNKEL (reference sequence). This CDR3 is CASSPQLAGGPTDTQYF. DNA of the CDR3: TGTGCCAGCAGCCCTCAACTAGCGGGGGGCCCCACAGATACGCAGTATTTT.

CDR3 coding DNA: TGTGCCAGCAGCTTAGGGGGAGCAGGGGACTATGGCTACACCTTC. This translates into CASSLGGAGDYGYTF. This rearrangement joins TRBV7-9 to TRBJ1-2; a weak D match, TRBD1 (6 bases). Germline V gene data show CDR1 as SEHNR and CDR2 as FQNEAQ (reference sequence). V dropped 1 base and J dropped 3 bases, with 12 bases sitting between them. The CDR3 is 15 amino acids. Filled out from reference TRBV7-9 and TRBJ1-2, the complete variable domain reads DTGVSQNPRHKITKRGQNVTFRCDPISEHNRLYWYRQTLGQGPEFLTYFQNEAQLEKSRLLSDRFSAERPKGSFSTLEIQRTEQGDSAMYLCASSLGGAGDYGYTFGSGTRLTVV.

This clone was seen more than once but under ten times. The chain uses TRBV5-1 and TRBJ2-5; 8 bases map to TRBD2. After removal of 1 base from V and 4 bases from J, the junction contained 6 bases not matched to a gene. This CDR3 is 15 amino acids long. CDR1 is SGHRS and CDR2 is YFSETQ in the germline V gene. CDR3 residues: CASSLYPGGPETQYF. The CDR3 coding sequence is TGCGCCAGCAGCTTGTACCCGGGAGGGCCAGAGACCCAGTACTTC.

The chain joins TRBV19 to TRBJ1-1, with TRBD1 matching 7 bases. The CDR3 length is 20 residues. Germline lookup yields CDR1 LNHDA and CDR2 SQIVND (reference sequence). With 5 bases clipped from V and 0 bases from J, the junction kept 21 bases outside the gene matches. The CDR3 nucleotides are TGTGCCAGTAGTCCCTCCCGTTGGGGACAGCCACGAAGATTGAACACTGAAGCTTTCTTT. It is translated as CASSPSRWGQPRRLNTEAFF.

The chain recombines TRBV5-5 with TRBJ1-2; 7 bases line up with TRBD1. Unmatched junction bases numbered 11, after V lost 4 bases and J lost 2 bases. CDR3 length: 16 amino acids. Germline assignment: CDR1 SGHKS and CDR2 YYEKEE (reference sequence). In DNA form, the CDR3 reads TGTGCCAGCAGCCCCTCTGGCAGGGGGGACAACTATGGCTACACCTTC. Its protein is CASSPSGRGDNYGYTF. Based on the CDR3 plus reference TRBV5-5 and TRBJ1-2, the full variable domain is DAGVTQSPTHLIKTRGQQVTLRCSPISGHKSVSWYQQVLGQGPQFIFQYYEKEERGRGNFPDRFSARQFPNYSSELNVNALLLGDSALYLCASSPSGRGDNYGYTFGSGTRLTVV.

For this clone: The identical CDR3 is also encoded by other nucleotide sequences in the sample. The CDR3 nucleotides are TGTGCCAGCAGTTACTCGACGGGGTATAGCAATCAGCCCCAGCATTTT. Its protein is CASSYSTGYSNQPQHF. The V and J genes are TRBV6-2 or TRBV6-3 and TRBJ1-5, with D hard to call. The CDR3 sequence is 16 residues long. Germline V CDR1 and CDR2: MNHEY, SVGEGT. V lost 0 bases and J 0 bases, leaving 9 bases between the germline ends.

The chain couples TRBV12-3 or TRBV12-4 to TRBJ1-2, with a weak D call TRBD1 (5 bases). CDR3 length: 13 residues. Trimming left V 3 bases short and J 2 bases short, with 7 bases between. CDR3 loop: CASSLDKNYGYTF. CDR3 DNA: TGTGCCAGCAGTTTGGACAAGAACTATGGCTACACCTTC.

V and J are TRBV20-1 and TRBJ2-5, with D hard to call. The germline V gene encodes CDR1 DFQATT and CDR2 SNEGSKA (reference sequence). This CDR3 spans 11 amino acids. Trimming cost V 1 base and J 5 bases, with 5 bases left between them. The CDR3 loop is CSARVAETQYF. Here the CDR3 DNA reads TGCAGTGCTAGAGTTGCGGAGACCCAGTACTTC.

The chain couples TRBV10-3 to TRBJ1-5, with D unresolved. CDR1 and CDR2 (germline): ENHRY, SYGVKD. V was trimmed by 7 bases and J by 0 bases, leaving 7 bases between them. The CDR3 has 13 residues. CDR3 sequence: CAIKDNSNQPQHF. DNA for the CDR3: TGTGCCATCAAAGACAATAGCAATCAGCCCCAGCATTTT.

Only a few counts were recorded for this clone. This chain links TRBV28 with TRBJ1-4, with TRBD1 matching 10 bases. This CDR3 contains 15 residues. Germline V gene lookup returns CDR1 MDHEN and CDR2 SYDVKM. V lost 6 bases to trimming and J lost 11 bases; unmatched junction nucleotides: 12. In DNA form, the CDR3 reads TGTGCCAGCAGCAACTCGGGACAGGGGATTGGTAAACTGTTTTTT. It encodes CASSNSGQGIGKLFF.

This chain connects TRBV7-2 to TRBJ2-2; 7 bases match TRBD1. The germline gives CDR1 SGHTA, CDR2 FQGNSA. V trimming: 5 bases; J trimming: 4 bases; junction bases outside the gene matches: 10. The CDR3 covers 16 residues. Here the CDR3 DNA reads TGTGCCAGCAGCCTCGGTGATACAGGGGTCACCGGGGAGCTGTTTTTT. Its translation: CASSLGDTGVTGELFF. Full variable domain (rest looked up from reference TRBV7-2 and TRBJ2-2): GAGVSQSPSNKVTEKGKDVELRCDPISGHTALYWYRQSLGQGLEFLIYFQGNSAPDKSGLPSDRFSAERTGGSVSTLTIQRTQQEDSAVYLCASSLGDTGVTGELFFGEGSRLTVL.

V is TRBV18 and J is TRBJ2-1; 9 nucleotides match TRBD1. Trimming took 4 bases from V and 1 from J; bases not matched to a gene: 8. Per the germline V gene, CDR1 is KGHSH and CDR2 is LQKENI. The CDR3 totals 17 residues. The CDR3 loop reads CASSLRDREGSYNEQFF. The CDR3 nucleotides are TGTGCCAGCTCACTCCGGGACAGGGAAGGATCCTACAATGAGCAGTTCTTC. The full variable domain, completed using reference TRBV18 and TRBJ2-1, is NAGVMQNPRHLVRRRGQEARLRCSPMKGHSHVYWYRQLPEEGLKFMVYLQKENIIDESGMPKERFSAEFPKEGPSILRIQQVVRGDSAAYFCASSLRDREGSYNEQFFGPGTRLTVL.

This CDR3 is CASRWTGYTEAFF. For the CDR3, the DNA is TGTGCCAGCAGGTGGACGGGGTACACTGAAGCTTTCTTT. The chain links TRBV25-1 to TRBJ1-1, with D unresolved. The germline V and J ends were trimmed by 6 bases and 3 bases, with 11 bases remaining between them. The CDR3 runs to 13 residues. The germline V gene has CDR1 MGHDK and CDR2 SYGVNS.

The V gene is TRBV5-1, the J gene TRBJ2-5; maybe TRBD1 (6 bases). In germline, CDR1 is SGHRS, CDR2 YFSETQ. This CDR3 comprises 13 residues. The V end lost 3 bases, the J end lost 4 bases, and 10 bases lay between the germline ends. The CDR3 region has the DNA TGCGCCAGCAGCTGGGACATCCCAGAGACCCAGTACTTC. Translated, it gives CASSWDIPETQYF.

This rearrangement joins TRBV24-1 to TRBJ2-3; 8 bases fit TRBD2. The CDR3 is 14 residues long. The junction had 4 bases not matched to a gene; V was cut back by 9 bases and J by 0 bases. Germline values: CDR1 KGHDR, CDR2 SFDVKD. The CDR3 DNA is TGTGCCACCGCCTCTAGCGGGAGCACAGATACGCAGTATTTT. Its translation: CATASSGSTDTQYF.

The gene calls are TRBV11-3 and TRBJ2-2; D is unclear. Trimming shortened V by 5 bases and J by 9 bases, and 13 bases separated the two germline ends. The CDR3 spans 13 residues. Germline V gives CDR1 SGHNT, CDR2 YENEEA. CDR3 sequence: CASSPGTSRELFF. CDR3 DNA sequence: TGTGCCAGCAGCCCAGGAACGTCCCGGGAGCTGTTTTTT.

The gene calls are TRBV24-1 and TRBJ1-2; 7 bases fit TRBD1. The length of the CDR3 is 14 residues. From germline, CDR1 is KGHDR and CDR2 SFDVKD. The ends lost 3 bases at V and 4 bases at J; junction bases unmatched: 4. The CDR3 coding sequence is TGTGCCACCAGTGATGGGGACAGATCCTATGGCTACACCTTC. This sequence encodes CATSDGDRSYGYTF.

This clone occurred a few times. DNA of the CDR3: TGTGCCAGCAGCCCGGATCCCCTCTCCGGGACTAGCGGGGGGAGGTGGTCCTACAATGAGCAGTTCTTC. It codes for CASSPDPLSGTSGGRWSYNEQFF. This chain uses TRBV7-8 with TRBJ2-1, with TRBD2 matching over 15 bases. The CDR3 covers 23 residues. V dropped 5 bases and J dropped 1; count of bases not matched to a gene: 21. From germline, CDR1 is SGHVS and CDR2 FQNEAQ.

This clone was seen a single time. The V gene is TRBV7-9, the J gene TRBJ2-5; 8 nucleotides match TRBD2. The CDR3 contains 16 residues. Germline V gives CDR1 SEHNR, CDR2 FQNEAQ (reference sequence). V lost 1 base, J lost 6 bases, and 10 bases stayed unmatched. The CDR3 is CASSLVPAGGAQTQYF. CDR3 coding DNA: TGTGCCAGCAGCTTAGTACCTGCGGGGGGCGCGCAGACCCAGTACTTC.

The chain joins TRBV9 to TRBJ1-5; TRBD1 aligns across 9 bases. Germline loops: CDR1 SGDLS, CDR2 YYNGEE. The trim removed 0 bases at V and 6 bases at J, leaving 1 base unmatched. The CDR3 is made up of 14 amino acids. This CDR3 reads CASSVGTGAQPQHF. The CDR3 region has the DNA TGTGCCAGCAGCGTAGGGACAGGGGCTCAGCCCCAGCATTTT.

The chain uses TRBV19 and TRBJ1-2, with TRBD1 identical over 10 bases. V was clipped by 6 bases and J by 4 bases; unmatched bases: 8. Per the germline V gene, CDR1 is LNHDA and CDR2 is SQIVND (reference sequence). CDR3 length: 15 amino acids. CDR3 sequence reads: CASRKGRDRGYGYTF. The CDR3 nucleotides read TGTGCCAGTAGAAAGGGCCGGGACAGGGGCTATGGCTACACCTTC.

The rearrangement joins TRBV27 to TRBJ2-4, with 7 bases lining up with TRBD1. V was clipped by 2 bases and J by 3 bases; unmatched bases: 4. The CDR3 totals 15 residues. Germline V CDR1 and CDR2: MNHEY, SMNVEV (reference sequence). CDR3 protein: CASSLTGVNKNIQYF. Here the CDR3 DNA reads TGTGCCAGCAGTTTAACAGGGGTGAACAAAAACATTCAGTACTTC.

This rearrangement joins TRBV5-6 to TRBJ2-5, with D possibly being TRBD1 (6 bases). The CDR3 extends over 15 amino acids. CDR1 SGHDT and CDR2 YYEEEE come from the germline V gene. The V and J ends lost 0 bases and 1 base respectively, with 10 bases between them. The CDR3 DNA is TGTGCCAGCAGCTTGGGTGTCAGGGGCCAAGAGACCCAGTACTTC. This sequence encodes CASSLGVRGQETQYF. Full variable domain (missing parts from reference TRBV5-6 and TRBJ2-5): DAGVTQSPTHLIKTRGQQVTLRCSPKSGHDTVSWYQQALGQGPQFIFQYYEEEERQRGNFPDRFSGHQFPNYSSELNVNALLLGDSALYLCASSLGVRGQETQYFGPGTRLLVL.

The chain joins TRBV7-3 to TRBJ2-3; 7 bases line up with TRBD1. The CDR3 extends over 16 amino acids. Germline V gene data show CDR1 as SGHTA and CDR2 as FQGTGA. V dropped 5 bases and J dropped 5; count of bases not matched to a gene: 13. The CDR3 sequence: CASSKEQGSRKDTQYF. Written as DNA, the CDR3 is TGTGCCAGCAGCAAGGAACAGGGGTCTAGAAAAGATACGCAGTATTTT.